One and the same sample provided the 9 T cell receptor beta chains below, sequenced in a study of cytomegalovirus exposure and HLA in healthy donors. The PCR ran on 60 Vbeta and 13 Jbeta primers. The repertoire was sequenced with immunoSEQ multiplex PCR; TCRdb's copy has only in-frame clones and lacks some. The repertoire has some 190,000 clones, roughly 80% of them found once; the top ten carry around 1.4%. Sequenced sample: PBMCs. The receptor set was obtained from a girl under 18 in good health and CMV-seropositive.

The chain links TRBV5-6 to TRBJ1-6, with TRBD1 identical over 9 bases. CDR3 size: 16 residues. Germline V gene data show CDR1 as SGHDT and CDR2 as YYEEEE. The J segment lost 9 bases and the V segment lost 5 bases, leaving 12 bases of the junction unmatched. In DNA, the CDR3 is TGTGCCAGCAGTCCCCAATTCGGGACAGGGATTTCACCCCTCCACTTT. Amino acid sequence: CASSPQFGTGISPLHF.

This clone has ten or more counts. The chain carries TRBV7-2 and TRBJ2-7; maybe TRBD2 (6 bases). Trimming pared 6 bases from V and 6 bases from J, leaving 15 bases between. The CDR3 runs 13 residues. Germline V gives CDR1 SGHTA, CDR2 FQGNSA. CDR3 in amino acids: CASSSDYSLEQYF. As DNA, the CDR3 is TGTGCCAGCAGTTCGGACTACTCTCTCGAGCAGTACTTC.

The J gene is TRBJ2-7, the V gene TRBV5-1; D perhaps matches TRBD1 (6 bases). Trimming shortened V by 5 bases and J by 2 bases, and 20 bases separated the two germline ends. The germline CDR1 and CDR2 sequences are SGHRS and YFSETQ. This CDR3 is built from 16 residues. The CDR3 loop reads CASRITWTARTYEQYF. The CDR3 bases are TGCGCCAGCAGGATAACCTGGACAGCAAGAACCTACGAGCAGTACTTC.

The chain recombines TRBV20-1 with TRBJ1-1; D is uncertain. This CDR3 has 11 residues. The germline CDR1 and CDR2 sequences are DFQATT and SNEGSKA (reference sequence). V was clipped by 8 bases and J by 1 base, with 8 bases between them. The CDR3 region has the DNA TGCAGTCCCCTATGGAACACTGAAGCTTTCTTT. As protein: CSPLWNTEAFF.

This sequence joins TRBV6-4 and TRBJ1-1; possibly TRBD1 for D (5 bases). In germline, CDR1 is MRHNA, CDR2 SNTAGT. The length of the CDR3 is 14 residues. The V gene lost 3 bases and the J gene lost 4 bases, with 12 bases spanning the gap. As DNA, the CDR3 is TGTGCCAGCAGTGATTCAGGGAGGGCCACTGAAGCTTTCTTT. This gives the protein CASSDSGRATEAFF.

The chain is built from TRBV10-2 and TRBJ1-5, with D possibly TRBD1 on 6 matching bases. The CDR3 runs to 14 residues. Per germline, CDR1 WSHSY and CDR2 SAAADI. Trimming cost V 5 bases and J 2 bases, with 10 bases left between them. CDR3 sequence reads: CASSWGGRNQPQHF. CDR3 nucleotide sequence: TGCGCCAGCAGTTGGGGGGGCCGCAATCAGCCCCAGCATTTT.

This clone was counted once. The gene calls are TRBV12-5 and TRBJ1-1, with D possibly being TRBD1 (5 bases). The CDR3 consists of 12 residues. V was trimmed by 6 bases and J by 7 bases, leaving 12 bases between them. Germline V gene sequence: CDR1 LGHNT, CDR2 FRNRAP. The chain's CDR3 is CASGPGGGEAFF. In DNA form, the CDR3 reads TGTGCTAGTGGGCCGGGGGGAGGTGAAGCTTTCTTT. Complete variable domain (other parts from reference TRBV12-5 and TRBJ1-1): DARVTQTPRHKVTEMGQEVTMRCQPILGHNTVFWYRQTMMQGLELLAYFRNRAPLDDSGMPKDRFSAEMPDATLATLKIQPSEPRDSAVYFCASGPGGGEAFFGQGTRLTVV.

The chain combines TRBV6-5 with TRBJ2-5; D may be TRBD1 (5 bases). The DNA end is more similar to TRBJ2-7, so the J call may be wrong. This CDR3 region has 13 residues. Germline V lookup: CDR1 MNHEY, CDR2 SVGAGI. This CDR3 is CASSYGATYEQYF. CDR3 sequence (DNA): TGTGCCAGCAGTTACGGGGCGACCTACGAGCAGTACTTC.

This clone has only one observation. V is TRBV7-2 and J is TRBJ2-7, with D possibly matching TRBD2 (5 bases). The CDR3 extends over 17 amino acids. V was pared by 5 bases and J by 2 bases, with 22 bases between. The V gene's germline CDR1 is SGHTA and CDR2 FQGNSA. CDR3 in DNA: TGTGCCAGCAGCCTTGGAGCCCTTAGGACTCTCCCCTACGAGCAGTACTTC. Protein sequence: CASSLGALRTLPYEQYF.